A selection of T cell receptor beta chains follows, all from one sample in a study of blood T cells in healthy people across ages. TCRdb re-analysed the 5' RACE reads in MiXCR, keeping a single row per CDR3 protein. The sample holds some 1.5 million distinct CDR3 sequences, about 30% seen once. The sample taken for sequencing was blood. Source of these receptors: a young woman in good health. Each CDR3 is given without its conserved first and last residue. The order of the fields is V gene, CDR3 protein.

>TRBV6-6
ASSYPGQDYEQY
>TRBV2
ATLLIAGPRSSYNEQF
>TRBV12-3/TRBV12-4
ASSLIGQVQETQY
>TRBV20-1
SASQGGPYEQY
>TRBV7-9
ASSSQLVGGSSSYNEQF
>TRBV12-3/TRBV12-4
ASSLNPGQGLPNHGYT
>TRBV7-2
ASSFQSTGPEAF
>TRBV5-1
ASSLGGEPRTQY
>TRBV6-5
ASSYGRLGEQF
>TRBV20-1
SASYRGRGETQY
>TRBV20-1
SATPQGFGQPQH
>TRBV5-1
ASSLMGSYLYEQY
>TRBV9
ASSVEAEFYNEQF
>TRBV11-2
ASSPRVAGGLQSYNEQF
>TRBV7-6
ASSLDGTYPGTEAF
>TRBV20-1
SARPNRGIGCTEAF
>TRBV7-2
ASSLAVAGAGELF
>TRBV2
ASSVNRNYGYT
>TRBV28
ASSGYNYIQY
>TRBV2
ASSPFLDRGMADTQY
>TRBV28
ASSATGVIYGYT
>TRBV10-3
AIGGGGTEAF
>TRBV20-1
SAGQTGVGTEAF
>TRBV29-1
SVEVAGRGFYT
>TRBV6-2/TRBV6-3
ASSYYKDRQY
>TRBV7-9
ASSSIDRFSPYEQY
>TRBV12-3/TRBV12-4
ASSRGGSTYEQY
>TRBV20-1
SARDLARQF
>TRBV9
ASSAGDPRQETQY
>TRBV5-5
ASSPVPSGTVNTEAF
>TRBV7-2
ASSLAISSGKGNERY
>TRBV27
ASSLGSYNSPLH
>TRBV29-1
SVPGYSGANVLT
>TRBV10-2
ASSEFRGLYEQY
>TRBV6-5
AGFQGSNTEAF
>TRBV20-1
SARGPNTEAF
>TRBV28
ASSLSPSLLAHSYEQY
>TRBV6-1
ASSTRRDTEAF
>TRBV3-1
ASSLLRTGGGNEQF
>TRBV7-3
ASSLGSLSSDTQY
>TRBV5-4
ASKGAGANVRT
>TRBV20-1
SARQGEAEKLF
>TRBV30
AWKLTGNVNTEAF
>TRBV29-1
SVDQITDGEF
>TRBV5-1
ASSPTGDDGYT
>TRBV4-2
ASSQGDREINEQY
>TRBV25-1
ASSEVNRYNEQF
>TRBV20-1
SARDLLAGGYEQY
>TRBV14
ASSKNSGSGTQY
>TRBV28
ASKSAATGENEQY
>TRBV18
ASSRQGQGSDEQY
>TRBV6-6
ASGGQGYGYT
>TRBV20-1
SSFAMNTEAF
>TRBV6-6
ASRLHIDGNQPQH
>TRBV12-3/TRBV12-4
ASSRRTAIQETQY